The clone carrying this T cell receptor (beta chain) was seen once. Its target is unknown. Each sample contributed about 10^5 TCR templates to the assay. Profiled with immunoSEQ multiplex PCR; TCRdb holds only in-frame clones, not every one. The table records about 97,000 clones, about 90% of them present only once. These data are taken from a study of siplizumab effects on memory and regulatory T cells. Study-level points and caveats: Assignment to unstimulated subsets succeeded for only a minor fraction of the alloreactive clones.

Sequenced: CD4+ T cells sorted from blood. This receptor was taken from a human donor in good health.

The CDR3 here is CASSYPTGQGGETQYF. The CDR3 DNA reads as TGTGCCAGCAGTTACCCCACCGGACAGGGTGGAGAGACCCAGTACTTC. This chain links TRBV6-6 with TRBJ2-5, with 8 nucleotides matching TRBD1. The germline V gene encodes CDR1 MNHNY and CDR2 SVGAGI (reference sequence). This CDR3 is built from 16 residues. V shed 2 bases, J shed 4 bases, and the junction held 9 bases outside the gene matches.